This entry describes one T cell receptor (beta chain). Its target is unknown. CDR3 length: 20 residues. Blood CD4+ CD25-low CD127-high conventional T cells supplied the genomic DNA template. Profiled with immunoSEQ multiplex PCR; TCRdb holds only in-frame clones, not every one. Among roughly 35,000 clones, 70% to 80% were seen once, and the ten largest hold under 4.5%. These data are taken from a study of regulatory and conventional T cells in RAG deficiency. Notes on the study in general: Patient subsets had shorter CDR3s; Omenn Treg-Tconv overlap exceeded 90%.

This sample also belongs to another study, concerning regulatory T cells. That report adds: Amplification used 52 TRBV primers and 13 TRBJ primers. Skewed V and J usage and few unique V-J pairs marked patient repertoires, most in Tregs.

The sequence was obtained from a human donor in good health. Material for sequencing was CD4+ effector T cells sorted from blood. V gene TRBV12-2 combines with J gene TRBJ2-1; the table's D gene call, TRBD2, was not cross checked with the DNA. TRBV12-2 is deemed a pseudogene. This CDR3 is CASRLAPGTSGKKAYNEQFF. The CDR3 bases are TGTGCAAGTCGCTTAGCCCCCGGGACTAGCGGGAAAAAGGCCTACAATGAGCAGTTCTTC.